A single sample gave rise to the 17 T cell receptor beta chains below, sequenced in a study of siplizumab effects on memory and regulatory T cells. Libraries were prepared by immunoSEQ multiplex PCR; TCRdb keeps only in-frame clonotypes and omits some of them. The repertoire includes 95,000 to 110,000 clones, over 90% of them detected once, and approximately 0.67% sits in the top ten. Sequenced material: Tregs sorted from blood. Receptors were obtained from a human donor in good health.

The chain couples TRBV10-3 to TRBJ1-1; D call uncertain. The germline V and J ends were trimmed by 0 bases and 4 bases, with 12 bases remaining between them. The CDR3 loop spans 15 amino acids. Germline V CDR1 and CDR2: ENHRY, SYGVKD. CDR3 coding DNA: TGTGCCATCAGTGAGTCTTTCTTAATGGGCACTGAAGCTTTCTTT. It translates to CAISESFLMGTEAFF.

On this clone: The junction shows a germline mismatch at one end, possibly a read error. The CDR3 is CAWSISQGGNYF. For the CDR3, the DNA is TGTGCCTGGAGTATTTCCCAGGGAGGAAACTACTTC. J is TRBJ1-2 and V is TRBV30, with a weak D call TRBD1 (5 bases). Germline CDR1 and CDR2: GTSNPN and SVGIG (reference sequence). The length of the CDR3 is 12 residues.

The gene calls are TRBV6-6 and TRBJ1-5, with a possible D match to TRBD1 (5 bases). From germline, CDR1 is MNHNY and CDR2 SVGAGI (reference sequence). CDR3 size: 16 residues. Trimming cost V 0 bases and J 2 bases, with 11 bases left between them. DNA of the CDR3: TGTGCCAGCAGTTACTCATTGAGGGGCGGCAATCAGCCCCAGCATTTT. It is translated as CASSYSLRGGNQPQHF.

The chain recombines TRBV5-1 with TRBJ1-1; 10 positions match TRBD1. This CDR3 comprises 13 residues. The V gene's germline CDR1 is SGHRS and CDR2 YFSETQ. V lost 3 bases and J lost 7; bases outside the gene matches: 3. The CDR3 DNA is TGCGCCAGCAGCTCAGGGACAGGGGATGAAGCTTTCTTT. Protein sequence: CASSSGTGDEAFF. The variable domain in full, with the rest retrieved from reference TRBV5-1 and TRBJ1-1, is KAGVTQTPRYLIKTRGQQVTLSCSPISGHRSVSWYQQTPGQGLQFLFEYFSETQRNKGNFPGRFSGRQFSNSRSEMNVSTLELGDSALYLCASSSGTGDEAFFGQGTRLTVV.

The rearrangement joins TRBV7-2 to TRBJ2-3; TRBD2 matches 12 bases. V was pared by 1 base and J by 4 bases, with 9 bases of the junction left unmatched. The CDR3 runs 18 residues. The germline V gene has CDR1 SGHTA and CDR2 FQGNSA. CDR3 bases: TGTGCCAGCAGCTTAGTGCACGGACTAGCGGGGACCCCAGATACGCAGTATTTT. Its translation: CASSLVHGLAGTPDTQYF.

V is TRBV29-1 and J is TRBJ2-3; possibly TRBD1 or TRBD2 for D (5 bases each). V lost 1 base to trimming and J lost 5 bases, with 13 bases between them. Germline-derived CDR1 and CDR2 are SQVTM and ANQGSEA. The CDR3 covers 14 residues. The CDR3 loop reads CSVEVGRAGDTQYF. As DNA, the CDR3 is TGCAGCGTTGAAGTGGGCAGGGCGGGAGATACGCAGTATTTT.

This chain links TRBV9 with TRBJ2-5, with TRBD2 matching over 13 bases. CDR1 is SGDLS and CDR2 is YYNGEE in the germline V gene. V lost 7 bases and J lost 5; bases outside the gene matches: 8. The CDR3 consists of 15 residues. CDR3 sequence reads: CASGPGLAGFETQYF. CDR3 DNA: TGTGCCAGCGGCCCGGGACTAGCGGGGTTCGAGACCCAGTACTTC.

By share of the sample, this clone is medium-sized. The rearrangement links TRBV20-1 to TRBJ1-2, with D possibly matching TRBD1 (5 bases). CDR3 length equals 11 residues. CDR1 is DFQATT and CDR2 is SNEGSKA in the germline V gene (reference sequence). Trimming shortened V by 7 bases and J by 6 bases, and 12 bases separated the two germline ends. The CDR3 spells CSGEGTDGYTF. In DNA form, the CDR3 reads TGCAGTGGGGAGGGGACCGATGGCTACACCTTC.

The J gene is TRBJ1-5, the V gene TRBV19, with TRBD1 as a possible D gene (5 bases). V was pared by 5 bases and J by 5 bases, with 10 bases between. CDR1 is LNHDA, CDR2 SQIVND, per germline (reference sequence). The CDR3 totals 13 residues. CDR3 coding DNA: TGTGCCAGTAGTGGAGGGGCCCATCAGCCCCAGCATTTT. This translates into CASSGGAHQPQHF.

The chain recombines TRBV5-1 with TRBJ2-1; D is uncertain. The germline V gene has CDR1 SGHRS and CDR2 YFSETQ. Trimming pared 6 bases from V and 7 bases from J, leaving 8 bases between. The CDR3 is 11 residues long. CDR3 residues: CASTYRNEQFF. The DNA of the CDR3 is TGCGCCAGCACTTATAGGAATGAGCAGTTCTTC.

V gene TRBV7-8 combines with J gene TRBJ2-1; possibly TRBD2 for D (6 bases). V was clipped by 4 bases and J by 7 bases, with 23 bases between them. The germline CDR1 and CDR2 sequences are SGHVS and FQNEAQ. The CDR3 length is 17 residues. The CDR3 region has the DNA TGTGCCAGCAGCTCACAACAGACTAGTCTCAATCGGAATGAGCAGTTCTTC. This sequence encodes CASSSQQTSLNRNEQFF.

The CDR3 loop reads CTSSQFAAGGPPYNEQFF. The CDR3 DNA sequence: TGCACCAGCAGCCAATTCGCAGCGGGAGGGCCGCCCTACAATGAGCAGTTCTTC. This chain links TRBV1 with TRBJ2-1; the table calls TRBD2, which could not be checked here. TRBV1 is designated a pseudogene. CDR3 length: 18 amino acids.

This clone has only one observation. The chain links TRBV4-3 to TRBJ2-1; 9 bases fit TRBD1. Germline values: CDR1 LGHNA, CDR2 YSLEER. The junction had 12 bases not matched to a gene; V was cut back by 2 bases and J by 7 bases. The CDR3 contains 17 residues. The CDR3 here is CASSQRSGTGRENEQFF. Written as DNA, the CDR3 is TGCGCCAGCAGCCAAAGAAGCGGGACAGGGAGGGAAAATGAGCAGTTCTTC.

The chain couples TRBV20-1 to TRBJ2-7, with unresolved D. The CDR3 consists of 11 residues. V gave up 6 bases and J gave up 1 base, with 7 bases separating them. CDR1 and CDR2 from the germline V gene are DFQATT and SNEGSKA (reference sequence). The CDR3 sequence is CSALFSYEQYF. DNA for the CDR3: TGCAGTGCCTTATTTTCCTACGAGCAGTACTTC.

The J gene is TRBJ1-3, the V gene TRBV13; a weak D match, TRBD1 (6 bases). The V end lost 5 bases, the J end lost 8 bases, and 19 bases lay between the germline ends. The germline CDR1 and CDR2 sequences are PRHDT and FYEKMQ (reference sequence). The CDR3 runs to 15 residues. The CDR3 region has the DNA TGTGCCAGCAGCCCCCGAACAGGGAAGAAGGACACCATATATTTT. Its protein product is CASSPRTGKKDTIYF.

The chain employs TRBV13 and TRBJ2-7, with 13 bases matching TRBD2. Unmatched junction bases numbered 2, after V lost 3 bases and J lost 6 bases. The CDR3 is made up of 14 amino acids. Germline V gene sequence: CDR1 PRHDT, CDR2 FYEKMQ (reference sequence). CDR3 residues: CASSLGLAGSEQYF. The CDR3, as DNA: TGTGCCAGCAGCTTGGGACTAGCGGGGAGCGAGCAGTACTTC. Together with reference TRBV13 and TRBJ2-7, the CDR3 gives the full variable domain: AAGVIQSPRHLIKEKRETATLKCYPIPRHDTVYWYQQGPGQDPQFLISFYEKMQSDKGSIPDRFSAQQFSDYHSELNMSSLELGDSALYFCASSLGLAGSEQYFGPGTRLTVT.

V usage is TRBV18 and J usage is TRBJ1-1; 8 bases match TRBD1. Trimming removed 5 bases from V and 6 bases from J; junction bases left unmatched: 11. From germline, CDR1 is KGHSH and CDR2 LQKENI. This CDR3 region has 15 residues. CDR3 residues: CASSTGPDRESEAFF. The CDR3 DNA sequence: TGTGCCAGCTCAACCGGTCCGGACAGGGAGTCTGAAGCTTTCTTT. Filled out from reference TRBV18 and TRBJ1-1, the complete variable domain reads NAGVMQNPRHLVRRRGQEARLRCSPMKGHSHVYWYRQLPEEGLKFMVYLQKENIIDESGMPKERFSAEFPKEGPSILRIQQVVRGDSAAYFCASSTGPDRESEAFFGQGTRLTVV.